This T cell receptor beta chain was observed in a study of PD-L1 blockade in urothelial cancer. At the level of the study: Each blood sample yielded a median of about 130,000 T cells.

Assay used: immunoSEQ multiplex PCR; TCRdb lists only in-frame clones, some missing. Among 70,000 to 75,000 clones listed, approximately 87% were seen once. Germline CDR1 reads SEHNR; CDR2 reads FQNEAQ (reference sequence). J lost 0 bases, V lost 5 bases, and 7 bases had no gene match. The CDR3 covers 19 residues. As to time point: pretreatment peripheral blood. The receptor was derived from a man between 65 and 85 years old with urothelial cancer. Sequenced here: PBMCs, sampled around atezolizumab (anti-PD-L1) treatment. The chain has TRBV7-9 and TRBJ2-6; TRBD2 agrees at 13 bases. CDR3 DNA: TGTGCCAGCAGCGCGAGGACTAGCGGGAGTCCCTCTGGGGCCAACGTCCTGACTTTC. Translation: CASSARTSGSPSGANVLTF.